This note documents a single T cell receptor (beta chain) sequence. The germline V and J ends were trimmed by 0 bases and 10 bases, with 10 bases remaining between them. Germline values: CDR1 LNHNV, CDR2 YYDKDF (reference sequence). The CDR3 sequence is 13 residues long. These data belong to a study of blood T cell repertoires in COVID-19. Study summary: The cDNA or gDNA used as material had been derived from T cells, B-cell-depleted T cells, or PBMCs.

Authors' analysis steps: Reference gene primers were amplified, and this amplification served to estimate nucleated cell counts. The protocol was immunoSEQ multiplex PCR, while the TCRdb copy is restricted to in-frame clones and leaves out a portion. For V, J and clone size, that table is used; D and trimming come from the DNA. Among some 29,000 clones listed, roughly 87% were seen once. The source of this sequence is a human donor in a cohort sampled during active COVID-19. Sequencing used peripheral blood. The chain combines TRBV15 with TRBJ1-5; perhaps TRBD1 as D (6 bases). CDR3 region: CATSRDSRGPQHF. CDR3 in DNA: TGTGCCACCAGCAGAGATTCCAGGGGTCCCCAGCATTTT.